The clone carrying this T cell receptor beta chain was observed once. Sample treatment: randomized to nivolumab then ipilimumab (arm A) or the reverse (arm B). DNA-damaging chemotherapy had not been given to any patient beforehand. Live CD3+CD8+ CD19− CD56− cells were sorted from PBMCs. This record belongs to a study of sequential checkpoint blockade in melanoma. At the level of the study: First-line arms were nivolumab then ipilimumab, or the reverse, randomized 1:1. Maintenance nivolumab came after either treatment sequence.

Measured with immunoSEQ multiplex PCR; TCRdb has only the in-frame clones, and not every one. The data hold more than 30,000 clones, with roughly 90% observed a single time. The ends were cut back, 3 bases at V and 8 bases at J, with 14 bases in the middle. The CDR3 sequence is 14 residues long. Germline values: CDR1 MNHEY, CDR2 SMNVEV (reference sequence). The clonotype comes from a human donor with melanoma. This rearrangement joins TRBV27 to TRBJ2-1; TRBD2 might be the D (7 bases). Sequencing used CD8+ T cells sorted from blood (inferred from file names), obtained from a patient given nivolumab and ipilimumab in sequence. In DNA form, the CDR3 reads TGTGCCAGCAGTTTTAGGGGGGCGGGGGATGAGCAGTTCTTC. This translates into CASSFRGAGDEQFF.